This TCR beta chain came from a study of cytomegalovirus exposure and HLA in healthy donors. The study, taken as a whole, reports: In an earlier analysis, in approximately 570 donors, most V segments appeared productive either ~87% or ~30% of the time.

Points on this clone: The target antigen is unknown. Mismatch with germline at one junction end may stem from a read error.

It was with 60 Vbeta and 13 Jbeta primers that the PCR ran. Sequenced by immunoSEQ multiplex PCR; TCRdb stores in-frame clones only, minus some. Of roughly 190,000 clones listed, around three quarters are singletons. The clonotype comes from a woman between 45 and 65 years old in good health and CMV-seronegative. The sample comprised PBMCs.

CDR3 coding DNA: TGTTCCAGCAGCTTAACAGGGGATGCGCAGTTCTTC. Its protein is CSSSLTGDAQFF. The genes are TRBV7-9 and TRBJ2-1, with TRBD1 identical over 7 bases. This CDR3 comprises 12 residues. CDR1 SEHNR and CDR2 FQNEAQ come from the germline V gene (reference sequence).